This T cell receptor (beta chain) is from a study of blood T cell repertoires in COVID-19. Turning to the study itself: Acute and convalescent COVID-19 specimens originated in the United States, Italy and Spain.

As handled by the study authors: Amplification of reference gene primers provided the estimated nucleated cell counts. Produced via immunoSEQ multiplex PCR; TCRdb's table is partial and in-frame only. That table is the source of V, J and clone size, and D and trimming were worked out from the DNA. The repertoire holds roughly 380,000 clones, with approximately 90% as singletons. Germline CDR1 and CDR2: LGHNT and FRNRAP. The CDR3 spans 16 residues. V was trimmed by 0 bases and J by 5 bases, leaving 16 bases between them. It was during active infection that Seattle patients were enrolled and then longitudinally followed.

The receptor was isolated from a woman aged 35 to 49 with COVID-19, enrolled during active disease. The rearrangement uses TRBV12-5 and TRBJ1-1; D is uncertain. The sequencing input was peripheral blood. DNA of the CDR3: TGTGCTAGTGGTTTGGTAGGTCGGGGTCGAGGGACTGAAGCTTTCTTT. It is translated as CASGLVGRGRGTEAFF.